Listed here are 26 T cell receptor beta chains from one sample, sequenced in a study of technical replicates of blood from several donors (dated by TCRdb to 2017 to 2019). The receptor library was made with the immunoSEQ multiplex PCR assay. The clones in this table, taken by TCRdb from immuneACCESS, are in-frame only. Not every clone is retained; where verified, under half of the shortfall comes from an unresolved V gene, and the cause of the rest is unknown. The sample records around 12,000 clones, about 90% of which are singletons. Of the sample, 7.5% to 9.5% falls within the top ten clones. The specimen was PBMCs. These receptors were collected from a human donor in good health.

This clone was seen just once. The rearrangement links TRBV28 to TRBJ2-2, with D possibly being TRBD2 (6 bases). Between the trimmed V and J ends, which lost 5 bases and 3 bases, there was a span of 19 bases. This CDR3 contains 17 residues. Germline CDR1 reads MDHEN; CDR2 reads SYDVKM. For the CDR3, the DNA is TGTGCCAGCAGTAAATCGCAGACTAGTGTGGACACCGGGGAGCTGTTTTTT. Its translation: CASSKSQTSVDTGELFF.

The rearrangement links TRBV21-1 to TRBJ1-1; TRBD1 is the table's D call and was not checked against the DNA. TRBV21-1 is designated a pseudogene. CDR3 size: 14 residues. CDR3 coding DNA: TGTGCCAGCAGCGACTTGACAGGACCCACTGAAGCTTTCTTT. Amino acid sequence: CASSDLTGPTEAFF.

The chain employs TRBV6-1 and TRBJ1-5, with 8 bases that match TRBD1. This CDR3 is 15 amino acids long. Unmatched junction bases numbered 7, after V lost 3 bases and J lost 6 bases. Germline CDR1 reads MNHNS; CDR2 reads SASEGT. CDR3 amino acids: CASSESGGAGQPQHF. The CDR3 bases are TGTGCCAGCAGTGAGTCAGGGGGCGCGGGTCAGCCCCAGCATTTT.

The CDR3, as DNA: TGTGCCAGCAGCCCCGGACCCGCGGGTGGCTACACCTTC. Encoded protein: CASSPGPAGGYTF. V is TRBV6-5 and J is TRBJ1-2; no definite D call. The V end was cut by 6 bases, the J end by 7 bases, with 15 bases between. The CDR3 covers 13 residues. Per germline, CDR1 MNHEY and CDR2 SVGAGI.

This chain joins TRBV5-1 and TRBJ2-2, with TRBD1 matching 7 bases. CDR1 is SGHRS and CDR2 is YFSETQ in the germline V gene. V gave up 4 bases and J gave up 5 bases; unmatched junction bases: 11. The CDR3 consists of 16 residues. CDR3 DNA sequence: TGCGCCAGCAGCCGCCAGGGGGATTTTCGAACCGGGGAGCTGTTTTTT. It specifies CASSRQGDFRTGELFF.

The chain uses TRBV9 and TRBJ1-5, with D maybe TRBD1 (5 bases). CDR3 length equals 13 residues. The V gene's germline CDR1 is SGDLS and CDR2 YYNGEE. Trimming stripped 1 base from V and 9 bases from J, with 11 bases between. CDR3 sequence: CASSVTSQGPQHF. The CDR3 DNA follows: TGTGCCAGCAGCGTAACCTCTCAGGGGCCCCAGCATTTT.

The V and J genes are TRBV6-5 and TRBJ2-7; 8 positions agree with TRBD2. Germline trimming cut 5 bases from V and 4 bases from J; bases unmatched to any gene: 10. This CDR3 has 15 amino acids. Germline CDR1 reads MNHEY; CDR2 reads SVGAGI. The CDR3 region has the DNA TGTGCCAGCAGTGCCCCGGGAGGGCCTGGATACGAGCAGTACTTC. Its protein product is CASSAPGGPGYEQYF.

V gene TRBV11-3 combines with J gene TRBJ2-1; weak D call: TRBD1 (6 bases). The germline V gene has CDR1 SGHNT and CDR2 YENEEA. This CDR3 comprises 13 residues. The germline V and J ends were trimmed by 3 bases and 7 bases, with 10 bases remaining between them. Here the CDR3 DNA reads TGTGCCAGCAGCTTTGGACAGTTAAATGAGCAGTTCTTC. This gives the protein CASSFGQLNEQFF.

The chain combines TRBV20-1 with TRBJ2-1; 11 bases match TRBD2. Trimming cost V 3 bases and J 12 bases; bases outside gene matches: 1. Germline loops: CDR1 DFQATT, CDR2 SNEGSKA (reference sequence). This CDR3 is built from 11 residues. The CDR3 DNA follows: TGCAGTGCTAGCCTAGCGGGAGGGCAGTTCTTC. Translation gives CSASLAGGQFF.

CDR3 DNA: TGTGCCAGCAGTTTCGGGGGTGGGAGCAATCAGCCCCAGCATTTT. It specifies CASSFGGGSNQPQHF. This rearrangement joins TRBV28 to TRBJ1-5, with a weak D call TRBD1 (5 bases). Germline V gene data show CDR1 as MDHEN and CDR2 as SYDVKM. This CDR3 has 15 amino acids. V lost 3 bases and J 1 base, leaving 10 bases between the germline ends.

This clone was counted a single time. CDR3 bases: TGTGCCAGCAGTATGGACAGGGGAAACACCATATATTTT. It yields the protein CASSMDRGNTIYF. This chain joins TRBV2 and TRBJ1-3, with TRBD1 matching 7 bases. The V and J ends lost 5 bases and 4 bases, in that order; junction bases with no gene match: 2. Germline lookup yields CDR1 SNHLY and CDR2 FYNNEI. This CDR3 contains 13 residues.

This clone appeared once. The rearrangement uses TRBV2 and TRBJ1-6; D unresolved. CDR3 size: 18 residues. CDR1 SNHLY and CDR2 FYNNEI come from the germline V gene. V shed 2 bases and J shed 8 bases, with 22 bases lying between them. The CDR3 DNA is TGTGCCAGCAGTGAACCTTCTGGTTGGAACGAGAGGGATTCACCCCTCCACTTT. Translating gives CASSEPSGWNERDSPLHF.

The V call is TRBV5-1, the J call TRBJ2-3, with 7 bases that match TRBD2. The CDR3 covers 16 residues. With V trimmed by 7 bases and J by 2 bases, 13 bases remained unmatched. CDR1 is SGHRS and CDR2 is YFSETQ in the germline V gene. DNA for the CDR3: TGCGCCAGCCGCCCAAACCCTAGCGGTATCACAGATACGCAGTATTTT. This codes for CASRPNPSGITDTQYF.

The rearrangement uses TRBV30 and TRBJ2-5, with 7 bases that match TRBD2. With 4 bases clipped from V and 4 bases from J, the junction kept 6 bases outside the gene matches. The CDR3 is 13 amino acids. Germline CDR1 and CDR2: GTSNPN and SVGIG (reference sequence). The CDR3: CAWTLRERETQYF. In DNA, the CDR3 is TGTGCCTGGACGCTGCGGGAGAGAGAGACCCAGTACTTC.

The rearrangement links TRBV11-2 to TRBJ2-5; TRBD2 aligns across 10 bases. Germline CDR1 SGHAT, CDR2 FQNNGV. The J segment lost 2 bases and the V segment lost 1 base, leaving 4 bases of the junction unmatched. The CDR3 contains 16 residues. The CDR3 sequence: CASSLGASGSQETQYF. The CDR3 DNA sequence: TGTGCCAGCAGCTTAGGGGCTAGCGGGAGTCAAGAGACCCAGTACTTC.

The chain's CDR3 is CASRGGTLNTGELFF. DNA for the CDR3: TGTGCCAGTAGAGGGGGCACCTTGAACACCGGGGAGCTGTTTTTT. The V gene is TRBV19, the J gene TRBJ2-2, with 7 bases aligning to TRBD1. The CDR3 extends over 15 amino acids. V lost 6 bases and J lost 1; bases outside the gene matches: 5. CDR1 and CDR2 (germline): LNHDA, SQIVND (reference sequence).

This clone has only one observation. J is TRBJ1-4 and V is TRBV7-7; TRBD1 agrees at 10 bases. Per germline, CDR1 SSHAT and CDR2 FNYEAQ (reference sequence). V shed 4 bases, J shed 7 bases, and the junction held 3 bases outside the gene matches. This CDR3 has 14 amino acids. DNA for the CDR3: TGTGCCAGCAGCTCCGGGACAGGGGTTGAAAAACTGTTTTTT. Its translation: CASSSGTGVEKLFF.

The rearrangement links TRBV28 to TRBJ1-4, with D unclear. Germline CDR1 is MDHEN and CDR2 is SYDVKM. Trimming pared 3 bases from V and 2 bases from J, leaving 7 bases between. The CDR3 contains 14 residues. CDR3 sequence: CASSFAGTNEKLFF. The CDR3, as DNA: TGTGCCAGCAGTTTTGCCGGGACTAATGAAAAACTGTTTTTT.

The gene calls are TRBV6-1 and TRBJ2-1, with 8 bases aligning to TRBD1. There are 13 residues in the CDR3. Per germline, CDR1 MNHNS and CDR2 SASEGT. CDR3 nucleotides: TGTGCAGGGACAAGGACAGGGCCGGATGAGCAGTTCTTC. This codes for CAGTRTGPDEQFF.

This chain connects TRBV19 to TRBJ1-2; a possible D gene is TRBD1 (6 bases). Trimming took 7 bases from V and 2 from J, leaving 11 bases between them. The CDR3 length is 13 residues. Germline values: CDR1 LNHDA, CDR2 SQIVND (reference sequence). Written as DNA, the CDR3 is TGTGCCAGTACCGTTACAGGGAACTATGGCTACACCTTC. Translating gives CASTVTGNYGYTF.

This clone was recorded once. This chain joins TRBV5-1 and TRBJ1-3; D possibly corresponds to TRBD1 (5 bases). V shed 2 bases and J shed 4 bases, with 7 bases lying between them. CDR3 length: 13 amino acids. CDR1 is SGHRS, CDR2 YFSETQ, per germline. CDR3 nucleotides: TGCGCCAGCAGCTTACAGGCCGGAAACACCATATATTTT. As protein: CASSLQAGNTIYF.

The rearrangement joins TRBV19 to TRBJ1-1; 8 positions match TRBD1. V lost 6 bases to trimming and J lost 1 base; unmatched junction nucleotides: 7. The CDR3 is made up of 15 amino acids. The germline V gene has CDR1 LNHDA and CDR2 SQIVND (reference sequence). The DNA of the CDR3 is TGTGCCAGTAGAGTTCAGGGGGCGCAGAACACTGAAGCTTTCTTT. It is translated as CASRVQGAQNTEAFF.

The chain joins TRBV5-4 to TRBJ2-3; 9 bases line up with TRBD2. Germline CDR1 is SGHNT and CDR2 is YYREEE (reference sequence). V lost 1 base to trimming and J lost 0 bases; unmatched junction nucleotides: 6. The CDR3 length is 17 residues. This CDR3 reads CASSLFLAGSSTDTQYF. For the CDR3, the DNA is TGTGCCAGCAGCTTGTTTCTAGCGGGATCTAGCACAGATACGCAGTATTTT.

The chain joins TRBV18 to TRBJ1-2; 7 nucleotides align to TRBD1. CDR3 length: 17 residues. CDR1 KGHSH and CDR2 LQKENI come from the germline V gene. V lost 3 bases to trimming and J lost 4 bases; unmatched junction nucleotides: 14. This chain's CDR3 is CASSPGTALGSLYGYTF. The CDR3 bases are TGTGCCAGCTCACCCGGGACAGCCCTCGGCTCCCTCTATGGCTACACCTTC.

The rearrangement uses TRBV10-3 and TRBJ2-2, with 8 positions matching TRBD2. Germline V gives CDR1 ENHRY, CDR2 SYGVKD. Unmatched junction bases numbered 10, after V lost 9 bases and J lost 4 bases. This CDR3 has 15 residues. The CDR3 DNA reads as TGTGCCATTTTCCCAGCGGGAGAGGGCACCGGGGAGCTGTTTTTT. This gives the protein CAIFPAGEGTGELFF.

The chain links TRBV7-8 to TRBJ1-5; no firm D call. Germline CDR1 and CDR2: SGHVS and FQNEAQ. V was pared by 1 base and J by 2 bases, with 9 bases between. The CDR3 covers 15 residues. CDR3: CASSLGQVGNQPQHF. The DNA for the CDR3 is TGTGCCAGCAGCTTAGGGCAGGTAGGCAATCAGCCCCAGCATTTT.